Presented here are 32 T cell receptor beta chains from one specimen sequenced in a study of beta chain features in type 1 diabetes. Of the isolated RNA, all was reverse transcribed, and so the sequenced material was expressed TCRB transcripts. TCRdb's table, derived via immunoSEQ multiplex PCR, lists solely in-frame clones and lacks some. The table includes about 350,000 clones, about 20% detected once. Sequenced: naive CD4+ T cells from blood. These receptors originate from a woman aged 18-29 years in good health.

This clone has a handful of counts. This chain uses TRBV9 with TRBJ1-6; 7 nucleotides match TRBD1. The length of the CDR3 is 15 residues. CDR1 and CDR2 from the germline V gene are SGDLS and YYNGEE. Trimming took 4 bases from V and 8 from J; bases not matched to a gene: 9. The CDR3 bases are TGTGCCAGCAGCCCGAGGACAGGATGGGATTCACCCCTCCACTTT. Translation: CASSPRTGWDSPLHF.

V is TRBV7-9 and J is TRBJ2-7, with 7 bases identical to TRBD2. V was clipped by 5 bases and J by 3 bases; unmatched bases: 4. Per the germline V gene, CDR1 is SEHNR and CDR2 is FQNEAQ (reference sequence). The CDR3 loop spans 13 amino acids. The CDR3 spells CASSQAGIYEQYF. CDR3 DNA sequence: TGTGCCAGCAGCCAAGCGGGGATCTACGAGCAGTACTTC.

This clone was observed a few times. This chain uses TRBV11-2 with TRBJ2-5; 7 nucleotides align to TRBD1. Losses at the gene ends were 5 bases for V and 7 bases for J; bases not matched to a gene: 10. Germline values: CDR1 SGHAT, CDR2 FQNNGV. The CDR3 runs 14 residues. CDR3: CASSGQVGLGTQYF. CDR3 sequence (DNA): TGTGCCAGCAGCGGACAGGTCGGGCTGGGGACCCAGTACTTC.

This clone was seen more than once but under ten times. The rearrangement links TRBV5-1 to TRBJ1-2; TRBD1 matches at 7 bases. The CDR3 runs 13 residues. Germline values: CDR1 SGHRS, CDR2 YFSETQ. Losses at the gene ends were 7 bases for V and 0 bases for J; bases not matched to a gene: 3. CDR3 nucleotide sequence: TGCGCCAGCGGGACAGACTCTAACTATGGCTACACCTTC. Amino acid sequence: CASGTDSNYGYTF.

This clone was seen only a few times. This chain joins TRBV11-3 and TRBJ2-1; 7 bases line up with TRBD2. J was trimmed by 10 bases and V by 5 bases; bases with no gene match: 14. Germline V lookup: CDR1 SGHNT, CDR2 YENEEA. The CDR3 spans 15 residues. CDR3 protein: CASSVGGGRVEEQFF. The CDR3 DNA is TGTGCCAGCAGCGTGGGCGGAGGGAGGGTGGAGGAGCAGTTCTTC. Filled out from reference TRBV11-3 and TRBJ2-1, the complete variable domain reads EAGVVQSPRYKIIEKKQPVAFWCNPISGHNTLYWYLQNLGQGPELLIRYENEEAVDDSQLPKDRFSAERLKGVDSTLKIQPAELGDSAVYLCASSVGGGRVEEQFFGPGTRLTVL.

The CDR3 sequence: CASSLPGTGADEQYF. The DNA for the CDR3 is TGTGCCAGCAGTCTTCCCGGGACAGGGGCCGACGAGCAGTACTTC. The chain links TRBV27 to TRBJ2-7, with 10 nucleotides matching TRBD1. The CDR3 length is 15 residues. CDR1 MNHEY and CDR2 SMNVEV come from the germline V gene (reference sequence). Losses at the gene ends were 5 bases for V and 5 bases for J; bases not matched to a gene: 9.

In this sample, this clone turned up a few times. The chain joins TRBV25-1 to TRBJ1-6, with D possibly matching TRBD1 (6 bases). CDR3 length equals 13 residues. Germline V CDR1 and CDR2: MGHDK, SYGVNS. Trimming removed 6 bases from V and 3 bases from J, with 6 bases in between. The CDR3 sequence is CASRGGYNSPLHF. The CDR3 DNA reads TGTGCCAGCAGAGGGGGCTATAATTCACCCCTCCACTTT.

This chain joins TRBV10-3 and TRBJ2-5; tentative D call: TRBD1 (5 bases). Per the germline V gene, CDR1 is ENHRY and CDR2 is SYGVKD. This CDR3 comprises 13 residues. With 11 bases removed from V and 5 bases from J, the gap between germline ends came to 18 bases. The CDR3 loop is CAAQSGSGETQYF. The CDR3 coding sequence is TGTGCCGCCCAGTCCGGGTCAGGGGAGACCCAGTACTTC.

V gene TRBV7-9 combines with J gene TRBJ2-7; D is possibly TRBD2 (6 bases). Germline V gives CDR1 SEHNR, CDR2 FQNEAQ (reference sequence). V was cut by 5 bases and J by 0 bases, with 8 bases left in between. The CDR3 runs to 13 residues. The CDR3 DNA is TGTGCCAGCAGCGGCGGGGCCTCCTACGAGCAGTACTTC. Protein product: CASSGGASYEQYF. Full variable domain (rest looked up from reference TRBV7-9 and TRBJ2-7): DTGVSQNPRHKITKRGQNVTFRCDPISEHNRLYWYRQTLGQGPEFLTYFQNEAQLEKSRLLSDRFSAERPKGSFSTLEIQRTEQGDSAMYLCASSGGASYEQYFGPGTRLTVT.

The J gene is TRBJ2-7, the V gene TRBV15; TRBD2 is a possible D gene (6 bases). CDR3 length: 14 amino acids. The V end lost 1 base, the J end lost 0 bases, and 7 bases lay between the germline ends. Per the germline V gene, CDR1 is LNHNV and CDR2 is YYDKDF (reference sequence). CDR3 amino acids: CATSRAAGSYEQYF. CDR3 coding DNA: TGTGCCACCAGCAGAGCAGCGGGCTCCTACGAGCAGTACTTC.

This chain joins TRBV7-3 and TRBJ2-2, with 8 bases that match TRBD1. V lost 6 bases, J lost 5 bases, and 5 bases stayed unmatched. The CDR3 is 14 amino acids. Germline-derived CDR1 and CDR2 are SGHTA and FQGTGA. The DNA of the CDR3 is TGTGCCAGCAGGCAGGGGGCGATGACCGGGGAGCTGTTTTTT. Its protein is CASRQGAMTGELFF.

The chain carries TRBV7-8 and TRBJ2-1; maybe TRBD2 (6 bases). V was trimmed by 3 bases and J by 7 bases, leaving 16 bases between them. CDR3 length: 15 amino acids. Germline CDR1 SGHVS, CDR2 FQNEAQ. Here the CDR3 reads CASSFTGGSMNEQFF. The CDR3 coding sequence is TGTGCCAGCAGCTTTACCGGGGGTTCTATGAATGAGCAGTTCTTC.

There are a few counts of this clone. The chain joins TRBV6-1 to TRBJ2-7; TRBD2 agrees at 14 bases. Trimming took 4 bases from V and 3 from J; bases not matched to a gene: 5. Looked up from germline, CDR1 is MNHNS and CDR2 is SASEGT. The CDR3 has 16 residues. This CDR3 is CASSVPGTSGSYEQYF. The CDR3 nucleotides read TGTGCCAGCAGTGTCCCCGGGACTAGCGGGAGCTACGAGCAGTACTTC.

This clone was found a few times. CDR3 sequence (DNA): TGTGCCAGCAGCTTAGTCGGGGGAGCCAAAAACATTCAGTACTTC. Translation: CASSLVGGAKNIQYF. V usage is TRBV7-2 and J usage is TRBJ2-4; D might be TRBD2 (6 bases). The CDR3 is made up of 15 amino acids. Germline lookup yields CDR1 SGHTA and CDR2 FQGNSA. Trimming stripped 1 base from V and 0 bases from J, with 7 bases between.

This chain uses TRBV9 with TRBJ2-2; the D is unclear. This CDR3 is 18 amino acids long. V was cut by 1 base and J by 1 base, with 17 bases left in between. The germline CDR1 and CDR2 sequences are SGDLS and YYNGEE. DNA of the CDR3: TGTGCCAGCAGCGTAAGTTTGGAGATCAAACAGAACACCGGGGAGCTGTTTTTT. Translation gives CASSVSLEIKQNTGELFF.

V is TRBV5-1 and J is TRBJ1-1, with no clear D. CDR3 length: 14 amino acids. Per germline, CDR1 SGHRS and CDR2 YFSETQ. Trimming took off 4 bases at V and 1 base at J, with 11 bases between the two ends. CDR3 DNA sequence: TGCGCCAGCAGCGCTGTTCGGGGGAACACTGAAGCTTTCTTT. Translation: CASSAVRGNTEAFF.

This sequence joins TRBV19 and TRBJ2-7, with D perhaps TRBD1 (6 bases). Per germline, CDR1 LNHDA and CDR2 SQIVND (reference sequence). CDR3 length: 15 amino acids. Trimming removed 8 bases at V and 0 bases at J, with 17 bases between. The CDR3 sequence: CASREQGKLSYEQYF. The CDR3 region has the DNA TGTGCCAGTCGGGAACAGGGAAAACTCTCCTACGAGCAGTACTTC. The full variable domain, in which reference TRBV19 and TRBJ2-7 provide the parts outside the CDR3, is DGGITQSPKYLFRKEGQNVTLSCEQNLNHDAMYWYRQDPGQGLRLIYYSQIVNDFQKGDIAEGYSVSREKKESFPLTVTSAQKNPTAFYLCASREQGKLSYEQYFGPGTRLTVT.

In this sample, this clone turned up a few times. V is TRBV30 and J is TRBJ1-3; TRBD1 aligns across 10 bases. The germline V gene has CDR1 GTSNPN and CDR2 SVGIG (reference sequence). V lost 8 bases, J lost 0 bases, and 4 bases stayed unmatched. The CDR3 consists of 14 residues. Here the CDR3 reads CAGTGEDSGNTIYF. For the CDR3, the DNA is TGTGCCGGGACAGGGGAAGACTCTGGAAACACCATATATTTT. The full variable domain, in which reference TRBV30 and TRBJ1-3 provide the parts outside the CDR3, is SQTIHQWPATLVQPVGSPLSLECTVEGTSNPNLYWYRQAAGRGLQLLFYSVGIGQISSEVPQNLSASRPQDRQFILSSKKLLLSDSGFYLCAGTGEDSGNTIYFGEGSWLTVV.

In its sample, this clone was seen a few times. Other DNA sequences in the same sample also yield this CDR3. The chain recombines TRBV7-2 with TRBJ2-3, with 11 nucleotides matching TRBD1. This CDR3 spans 14 amino acids. With V trimmed by 5 bases and J by 3 bases, 1 base remained unmatched. Germline V gene sequence: CDR1 SGHTA, CDR2 FQGNSA. Written as DNA, the CDR3 is TGTGCCAGCAGCGGACAGGGGGCTACAGATACGCAGTATTTT. Its protein product is CASSGQGATDTQYF.

The CDR3 coding sequence is TGCAGCGTTGAAGAGCCGCGGGGGCAGAGCACGAACACTGAAGCTTTCTTT. It translates to CSVEEPRGQSTNTEAFF. This chain connects TRBV29-1 to TRBJ1-1; maybe TRBD1 (6 bases). Germline loops: CDR1 SQVTM, CDR2 ANQGSEA. V lost 0 bases and J lost 1, with 18 bases in between. This CDR3 spans 17 amino acids.

The chain links TRBV12-5 to TRBJ1-5, with D maybe TRBD1 (5 bases). Germline CDR1 and CDR2: LGHNT and FRNRAP. The CDR3 spans 16 residues. The V end was cut by 3 bases, the J end by 3 bases, with 15 bases between. The CDR3 bases are TGTGCTAGTGGTTTTATCGCAGGGCGTAACAATCAGCCCCAGCATTTT. Amino acids: CASGFIAGRNNQPQHF.

The genes are TRBV11-2 and TRBJ2-7, with TRBD1 matching 9 bases. CDR1 is SGHAT, CDR2 FQNNGV, per germline. The CDR3 is made up of 15 amino acids. With 6 bases clipped from V and 7 bases from J, the junction kept 13 bases outside the gene matches. Here the CDR3 reads CASSLRMGQGIEQYF. DNA for the CDR3: TGTGCCAGCAGTCTTAGAATGGGACAGGGTATAGAGCAGTACTTC.

This clone was observed a few times. V usage is TRBV10-3 and J usage is TRBJ2-3; TRBD2 aligns across 9 bases. From germline, CDR1 is ENHRY and CDR2 SYGVKD. The ends lost 10 bases at V and 2 bases at J; junction bases unmatched: 4. The CDR3 loop spans 13 amino acids. CDR3 sequence reads: CATQRGATDTQYF. The CDR3 DNA follows: TGTGCCACCCAGCGGGGGGCCACAGATACGCAGTATTTT.

This clone turned up a few times. The chain uses TRBV5-1 and TRBJ2-3, with D unclear. This CDR3 has 14 amino acids. Germline CDR1 reads SGHRS; CDR2 reads YFSETQ. V was shortened by 0 bases and J by 4 bases, with 9 bases between the two germline ends. The CDR3 here is CASSLGESSDTQYF. Written as DNA, the CDR3 is TGCGCCAGCAGCTTGGGAGAGTCTTCAGATACGCAGTATTTT.

The CDR3 spells CASSLEFSGSPLHF. CDR3 nucleotide sequence: TGCGCCAGCAGCTTGGAATTTTCCGGGTCACCCCTCCACTTT. This chain connects TRBV5-1 to TRBJ1-6; D remains ambiguous. With 0 bases removed from V and 10 bases from J, the gap between germline ends came to 11 bases. CDR3 length equals 14 residues. CDR1 and CDR2 from the germline V gene are SGHRS and YFSETQ.

Regarding this clone: Other DNA sequences in the same sample also yield this CDR3. This chain uses TRBV7-9 with TRBJ1-2; tentatively, D is TRBD1 (6 bases). CDR1 SEHNR and CDR2 FQNEAQ come from the germline V gene (reference sequence). With 1 base removed from V and 0 bases from J, the gap between germline ends came to 6 bases. The CDR3 extends over 14 amino acids. The CDR3 region is CASSLGTANYGYTF. As DNA, the CDR3 is TGTGCCAGCAGCTTAGGGACAGCTAACTATGGCTACACCTTC.

This clone appeared a few times. The CDR3: CASSQQAGAYETQYF. DNA of the CDR3: TGTGCCAGCAGCCAACAAGCGGGAGCTTATGAGACCCAGTACTTC. The chain links TRBV7-9 to TRBJ2-5, with 8 bases that match TRBD2. The CDR3 covers 15 residues. Germline lookup yields CDR1 SEHNR and CDR2 FQNEAQ (reference sequence). V was clipped by 5 bases and J by 5 bases; unmatched bases: 10.

The rearrangement links TRBV2 to TRBJ1-6; 7 bases line up with TRBD1. V shed 6 bases and J 10 bases; nucleotides not matched to a gene: 6. Germline CDR1 reads SNHLY; CDR2 reads FYNNEI. This CDR3 is 13 amino acids long. The CDR3 DNA follows: TGTGCCAGCAGGACAGGGACGGGATCACCCCTCCACTTT. Translated, it gives CASRTGTGSPLHF. Filled out from reference TRBV2 and TRBJ1-6, the complete variable domain reads EPEVTQTPSHQVTQMGQEVILRCVPISNHLYFYWYRQILGQKVEFLVSFYNNEISEKSEIFDDQFSVERPDGSNFTLKIRSTKLEDSAMYFCASRTGTGSPLHFGNGTRLTVT.

This clone turned up a few times. The rearrangement uses TRBV30 and TRBJ1-2, with a possible D match to TRBD1 (5 bases). The CDR3 has 12 amino acids. Trimming cost V 4 bases and J 8 bases, with 14 bases left between them. The V gene's germline CDR1 is GTSNPN and CDR2 SVGIG (reference sequence). CDR3 nucleotide sequence: TGTGCCTGGACGGGGGAGCGTAACGGCTACACCTTC. The encoded protein is CAWTGERNGYTF.

This clone has just a few counts. The gene calls are TRBV5-4 and TRBJ2-1, with a weak D call TRBD1 (5 bases). Trimming took 3 bases from V and 9 from J, leaving 13 bases between them. The CDR3 runs 13 residues. Germline assignment: CDR1 SGHNT and CDR2 YYREEE (reference sequence). CDR3 sequence: CASSYDRRGEQFF. DNA of the CDR3: TGTGCCAGCAGCTATGACAGACGAGGTGAGCAGTTCTTC.

The V call is TRBV5-4, the J call TRBJ1-4; the match to TRBD1 covers 8 bases. Germline V gene sequence: CDR1 SGHNT, CDR2 YYREEE (reference sequence). J lost 7 bases, V lost 3 bases, and 5 bases had no gene match. The CDR3 is made up of 14 amino acids. CDR3 in DNA: TGTGCCAGCAGCTCCGGGACAGGCATTGAAAAACTGTTTTTT. Protein product: CASSSGTGIEKLFF.

This clone was seen a few times. The J gene is TRBJ2-7, the V gene TRBV10-3; a weak D match, TRBD1 (6 bases). V gave up 6 bases and J gave up 3 bases, with 15 bases separating them. Germline V gene lookup returns CDR1 ENHRY and CDR2 SYGVKD. CDR3 length: 14 residues. As DNA, the CDR3 is TGTGCCATCAGCCCCGGGACATCTTTCTACGAGCAGTACTTC. The encoded protein is CAISPGTSFYEQYF.